This TCR beta chain appears in the sequencing data of a study of T-cell reconstitution after alpha-beta-depleted transplantation in children. Unique molecular identifiers were incorporated during preparation of the TCRbeta library. Each CDR3 protein gets one entry after TCRdb re-called the PCR reads with MiXCR. The data contain about 400,000 distinct CDR3 sequences, roughly 20% of them singletons. The source was PBMCs from the stem cell graft donor, collected from the stem cell graft. The receptor was derived from a human donor who donated a stem cell graft to a child with acute myeloid leukemia.

CDR3 nucleotides: TGTGCCAGCAGTTACGGGCTCGCGGCCGATACGCAGTATTTT. Amino acid sequence: CASSYGLAADTQYF. The V gene is TRBV6-5, the J gene TRBJ2-3; D is undetermined. V lost 2 bases, J lost 6 bases, and 12 bases lay in between. The V gene's germline CDR1 is MNHEY and CDR2 SVGAGI. The CDR3 spans 14 residues.